This TCR beta chain is from a study of CD8 T cells in ankylosing spondylitis. Whole-study findings and limits: Reported data indicate significant enrichment of disease-linked clones within matched ankylosing spondylitis synovial fluid. Blood from ankylosing spondylitis patients appeared to carry a characteristic roughly 8-variant TCR beta motif.

This clonotype was counted between two and nine times. Antigen specificity is unknown. TCRdb analysed the 5' RACE reads with MiXCR anew, one entry per CDR3 protein. The sample consists of about 220,000 distinct CDR3 sequences, around 18% of them appearing once. The sample was blood, either unsorted or a sorted T cell fraction (not recorded which). The clonotype was recovered from a male donor with ankylosing spondylitis.

The CDR3 DNA is TGTGCCAGCAGTTTAGGTTCGAGCCATGAGCAGTTCTTC. As protein: CASSLGSSHEQFF. This rearrangement joins TRBV27 to TRBJ2-1; D unresolved. CDR1 and CDR2 (germline): MNHEY, SMNVEV (reference sequence). V was clipped by 2 bases and J by 8 bases, with 10 bases between them. The CDR3 runs 13 residues.